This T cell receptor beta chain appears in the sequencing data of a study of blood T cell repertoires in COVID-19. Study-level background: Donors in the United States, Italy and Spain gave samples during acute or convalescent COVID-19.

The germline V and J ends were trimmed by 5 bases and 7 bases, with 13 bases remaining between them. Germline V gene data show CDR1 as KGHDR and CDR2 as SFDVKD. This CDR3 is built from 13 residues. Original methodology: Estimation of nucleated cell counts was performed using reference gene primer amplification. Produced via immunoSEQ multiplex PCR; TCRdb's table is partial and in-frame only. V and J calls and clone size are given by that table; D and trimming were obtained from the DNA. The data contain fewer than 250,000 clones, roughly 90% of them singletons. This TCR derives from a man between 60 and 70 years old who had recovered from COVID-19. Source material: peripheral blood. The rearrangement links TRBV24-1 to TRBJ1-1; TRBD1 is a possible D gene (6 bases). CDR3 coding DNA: TGTGCCACCAGTGCAGGGGCTGTCGGTGAAGCTTTCTTT. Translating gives CATSAGAVGEAFF.